The source of this TCR beta chain is a study of response to subunit inactivated influenza vaccine. MiXCR was run by TCRdb on the RT-PCR reads, yielding one entry per CDR3 protein. The data hold approximately 500,000 distinct CDR3 sequences, with approximately 20% observed a single time. The length of the CDR3 is 14 residues. Per the germline V gene, CDR1 is SNHLY and CDR2 is FYNNEI. Trimming pared 3 bases from V and 5 bases from J, leaving 13 bases between. These same records also appear under a second study, on T cells expressing NK-cell markers. That investigation notes: Beta-chain TCR cDNA was generated via 5'RACE template switching with UMIs. TCR beta repertoires came from sorted CD3+CD56+NKG2C+, CD3+CD56+NKG2C- and CD3+CD56-NKG2C+ T cells. In more than five donors, dominant CD3+CD56+NKG2C+ clonotypes ranked among the top 10 CD8+ clonotypes. The study left the HCMV specificity of expanded NKG2C+ T cell clones unresolved.

The sample consisted of CD4+ T cells sorted from PBMCs, taken roughly 13 days after vaccination. This clonotype was sampled from a man between 45 and 60 years old who received an inactivated influenza vaccine. This chain links TRBV2 with TRBJ1-2; D possibly corresponds to TRBD1 (5 bases). The CDR3 protein is CASSDLAGRYGYTF. In nucleotides, the CDR3 is TGTGCCAGCAGTGATTTGGCAGGGAGATATGGCTACACCTTC.